A single sample is the source of the 27 T cell receptor beta chains below, sequenced in a study of blood T cell repertoires in COVID-19. Sequencing used immunoSEQ multiplex PCR; TCRdb keeps in-frame clones, though not all of them. The table has around 78,000 clones, 86% seen once. Sequencing was done on a sample of peripheral blood. The receptors here all came from a man between 65 and 85 years old with active or convalescent COVID-19.

J is TRBJ1-1 and V is TRBV11-2; 7 positions match TRBD1. Germline CDR1 is SGHAT and CDR2 is FQNNGV. J lost 8 bases, V lost 1 base, and 7 bases had no gene match. The CDR3 sequence is 14 residues long. CDR3 DNA: TGTGCCAGCAGCTTAGTTGAGACAGGGTACGAAGCTTTCTTT. It specifies CASSLVETGYEAFF. Supplemented by reference TRBV11-2 and TRBJ1-1, the full variable domain reads EAGVAQSPRYKIIEKRQSVAFWCNPISGHATLYWYQQILGQGPKLLIQFQNNGVVDDSQLPKDRFSAERLKGVDSTLKIQPAKLEDSAVYLCASSLVETGYEAFFGQGTRLTVV.

This chain connects TRBV6-5 to TRBJ1-1; 7 bases align to TRBD1. The CDR3 runs 14 residues. V trimming: 2 bases; J trimming: 3 bases; junction bases outside the gene matches: 3. Germline V gene sequence: CDR1 MNHEY, CDR2 SVGAGI. CDR3 in amino acids: CASSYADRDTEAFF. CDR3 DNA: TGTGCCAGCAGTTACGCCGACAGGGACACTGAAGCTTTCTTT.

The J gene is TRBJ1-2, the V gene TRBV29-1, with a tentative D call TRBD1 (5 bases). V lost 6 bases and J 4 bases, leaving 12 bases between the germline ends. Germline CDR1 and CDR2: SQVTM and ANQGSEA. This CDR3 comprises 12 residues. The CDR3 spells CSVGQSSYGYTF. The CDR3 coding sequence is TGCAGCGTGGGGCAGAGCAGCTATGGCTACACCTTC.

V is TRBV9 and J is TRBJ1-2; D remains unclear. CDR1 is SGDLS, CDR2 YYNGEE, per germline. The CDR3 sequence is 12 residues long. V was pared by 0 bases and J by 4 bases, with 4 bases between. In nucleotides, the CDR3 is TGTGCCAGCAGCGTAGCCGGCTATGGCTACACCTTC. This gives the protein CASSVAGYGYTF.

V and J are TRBV11-2 and TRBJ2-1; TRBD1 agrees at 8 bases. With 5 bases clipped from V and 2 bases from J, the junction kept 5 bases outside the gene matches. The length of the CDR3 is 15 residues. Germline V gene sequence: CDR1 SGHAT, CDR2 FQNNGV. The CDR3 DNA follows: TGTGCCAGCAGCACGGGACAGGCGGCCTACAATGAGCAGTTCTTC. Translated: CASSTGQAAYNEQFF.

In this sample, this clone turned up once. V usage is TRBV29-1 and J usage is TRBJ1-2; unclear D gene. CDR3 length: 11 residues. Germline lookup yields CDR1 SQVTM and CDR2 ANQGSEA. Trimming pared 6 bases from V and 4 bases from J, leaving 9 bases between. The CDR3 sequence: CSVLDLYGYTF. For the CDR3, the DNA is TGCAGCGTCCTAGACCTCTATGGCTACACCTTC.

The chain joins TRBV6-6 to TRBJ2-1; possible D gene TRBD2, 6 bases. V was cut by 0 bases and J by 15 bases, with 18 bases left in between. The CDR3 spans 14 residues. The V gene's germline CDR1 is MNHNY and CDR2 SVGAGI (reference sequence). As DNA, the CDR3 is TGTGCCAGCAGTTACTCGGTGCTGGCGACTAGTCGGTTCTTC. Protein: CASSYSVLATSRFF.

This sequence joins TRBV9 and TRBJ2-7; weak D call: TRBD2 (7 bases). Germline CDR1 reads SGDLS; CDR2 reads YYNGEE. Trimming cost V 4 bases and J 1 base, with 12 bases left between them. CDR3 length equals 14 residues. The DNA of the CDR3 is TGTGCCAGCAGCAGAGAGGGGGGGTCCTACGAGCAGTACTTC. It yields the protein CASSREGGSYEQYF.

This chain uses TRBV4-1 with TRBJ2-5; D is unresolved. The CDR3 spans 14 residues. Germline lookup yields CDR1 MGHRA and CDR2 YSYEKL. Trimming shortened V by 5 bases and J by 1 base, and 11 bases separated the two germline ends. CDR3 in amino acids: CASSSKPPQETQYF. CDR3 nucleotides: TGCGCCAGCAGCTCGAAGCCGCCCCAAGAGACCCAGTACTTC.

The rearrangement uses TRBV28 and TRBJ1-2; 7 positions agree with TRBD1. Germline CDR1 reads MDHEN; CDR2 reads SYDVKM. The V segment lost 9 bases and the J segment 4 bases; nucleotides outside the gene matches: 11. This CDR3 contains 14 residues. This CDR3 reads CASGLGQQGYGYTF. CDR3 bases: TGTGCCAGTGGATTGGGACAGCAAGGCTATGGCTACACCTTC.

This chain links TRBV11-1 with TRBJ2-2, with a tentative D call TRBD1 (6 bases). Trimming pared 7 bases from V and 2 bases from J, leaving 17 bases between. CDR1 is SGHAT and CDR2 is FQDESV in the germline V gene (reference sequence). The CDR3 contains 16 residues. Written as DNA, the CDR3 is TGTGCCAGCAACCAACAGGGTCGAATTAACACCGGGGAGCTGTTTTTT. Amino acids: CASNQQGRINTGELFF.

This sequence joins TRBV9 and TRBJ1-1, with TRBD1 as a possible D gene (5 bases). CDR1 and CDR2 (germline): SGDLS, YYNGEE. V was pared by 4 bases and J by 4 bases, with 11 bases between. CDR3 length equals 13 residues. The CDR3 is CASSPQGGTEAFF. The CDR3 bases are TGTGCCAGCAGCCCCCAGGGAGGCACTGAAGCTTTCTTT.

The chain has TRBV6-1 and TRBJ1-5; 8 bases map to TRBD1. Germline V lookup: CDR1 MNHNS, CDR2 SASEGT. V lost 3 bases to trimming and J lost 3 bases; unmatched junction nucleotides: 13. There are 18 residues in the CDR3. The CDR3 loop reads CASSDPGQALGFNQPQHF. Here the CDR3 DNA reads TGTGCCAGCAGTGATCCGGGACAGGCCCTGGGATTCAATCAGCCCCAGCATTTT.

The chain joins TRBV25-1 to TRBJ1-1, with D possibly being TRBD1 (5 bases). The CDR3 is 13 residues long. V lost 4 bases, J lost 10 bases, and 16 bases lay in between. Germline CDR1 reads MGHDK; CDR2 reads SYGVNS. The CDR3 DNA reads as TGTGCCAGCAGTGTCCCCGGGGGTTCTCGAGCTTTCTTT. Encoded protein: CASSVPGGSRAFF.

The V call is TRBV7-3, the J call TRBJ1-1, with 7 bases lining up with TRBD1. The V and J ends lost 5 bases and 6 bases, in that order; junction bases with no gene match: 12. CDR1 is SGHTA and CDR2 is FQGTGA in the germline V gene. This CDR3 comprises 15 residues. For the CDR3, the DNA is TGTGCCAGCAGCCCAACGACAGGGTTAGCGTCTGAAGCTTTCTTT. Amino acids: CASSPTTGLASEAFF.

The rearrangement links TRBV28 to TRBJ1-1; D unresolved. Trimming took 2 bases from V and 1 from J, leaving 11 bases between them. Germline V gene data show CDR1 as MDHEN and CDR2 as SYDVKM. The CDR3 loop spans 15 amino acids. The CDR3 nucleotides are TGTGCCAGCAGTTTAACTGGGAGTGGGAACACTGAAGCTTTCTTT. Protein: CASSLTGSGNTEAFF.

This chain uses TRBV7-9 with TRBJ1-3, with a possible D match to TRBD1 (5 bases). The length of the CDR3 is 13 residues. Between the trimmed V and J ends, which lost 11 bases and 3 bases, there was a span of 14 bases. The germline V gene encodes CDR1 SEHNR and CDR2 FQNEAQ (reference sequence). The CDR3 nucleotides read TGTGCCGGGGGGTCTATGTTTGGAAACACCATATATTTT. Protein sequence: CAGGSMFGNTIYF. Full variable domain (remainder filled in from reference TRBV7-9 and TRBJ1-3): DTGVSQNPRHKITKRGQNVTFRCDPISEHNRLYWYRQTLGQGPEFLTYFQNEAQLEKSRLLSDRFSAERPKGSFSTLEIQRTEQGDSAMYLCAGGSMFGNTIYFGEGSWLTVV.

The chain has TRBV28 and TRBJ1-1, with 9 bases lining up with TRBD1. Germline-derived CDR1 and CDR2 are MDHEN and SYDVKM. This CDR3 has 13 amino acids. V shed 5 bases and J 6 bases; nucleotides not matched to a gene: 4. The CDR3 coding sequence is TGTGCCAGCAGTGACAGGGGGGAGGCTGAAGCTTTCTTT. Protein: CASSDRGEAEAFF. Supplemented by reference TRBV28 and TRBJ1-1, the full variable domain reads DVKVTQSSRYLVKRTGEKVFLECVQDMDHENMFWYRQDPGLGLRLIYFSYDVKMKEKGDIPEGYSVSREKKERFSLILESASTNQTSMYLCASSDRGEAEAFFGQGTRLTVV.

This chain uses TRBV3-1 (or the pseudogene TRBV3-2) with TRBJ2-7; a possible D gene is TRBD2 (5 bases). V lost 4 bases and J lost 2, with 15 bases in between. The germline V gene has CDR1 LGHDT and CDR2 YNNKEL (reference sequence). The CDR3 is 15 residues long. CDR3 sequence: CASSPKGARAYEQYF. CDR3 DNA sequence: TGTGCCAGCAGCCCGAAGGGAGCTAGGGCCTACGAGCAGTACTTC.

The rearrangement uses TRBV19 and TRBJ2-1; 13 bases line up with TRBD2. CDR3 length: 15 residues. The germline V gene has CDR1 LNHDA and CDR2 SQIVND (reference sequence). Germline trimming cut 7 bases from V and 8 bases from J; bases unmatched to any gene: 8. The CDR3 DNA follows: TGTGCCAGTAACCGGGGGACTAGCGGGATGGATGAGCAGTTCTTC. Its translation: CASNRGTSGMDEQFF.

The V call is TRBV6-5, the J call TRBJ1-2; D gene ambiguous. The CDR3 is made up of 11 amino acids. V dropped 6 bases and J dropped 4 bases, with 6 bases sitting between them. Germline CDR1 is MNHEY and CDR2 is SVGAGI. CDR3 sequence: CASRNSYGYTF. In nucleotides, the CDR3 is TGTGCCAGCAGAAACAGCTATGGCTACACCTTC.

This rearrangement joins TRBV4-3 to TRBJ2-4, with 7 bases fitting TRBD2. Germline CDR1 reads LGHNA; CDR2 reads YSLEER. The CDR3 has 15 amino acids. Trimming at V came to 3 bases and at J to 7 bases, leaving 9 bases not matched to a gene. The CDR3 here is CASSHRRTSLNIQYF. CDR3 DNA: TGCGCCAGCAGCCATAGAAGGACTAGTTTGAACATTCAGTACTTC.

This clone occurred once. The V and J genes are TRBV10-2 and TRBJ2-1; 7 positions agree with TRBD1. Trimming removed 0 bases from V and 8 bases from J; junction bases left unmatched: 4. The CDR3 runs to 14 residues. Germline assignment: CDR1 WSHSY and CDR2 SAAADI. CDR3 protein: CASSESTGRDEQFF. The DNA for the CDR3 is TGCGCCAGCAGTGAGTCGACAGGGCGGGATGAGCAGTTCTTC.

The rearrangement joins TRBV30 to TRBJ2-7, with TRBD2 matching over 12 bases. Germline CDR1 is GTSNPN and CDR2 is SVGIG (reference sequence). Germline trimming cut 5 bases from V and 6 bases from J; bases unmatched to any gene: 11. This CDR3 comprises 15 residues. Here the CDR3 DNA reads TGTGCCTGGTCAGGGGTGACTAGCGGGAGTCGCGAGCAGTACTTC. Its translation: CAWSGVTSGSREQYF. Drawing the rest from reference TRBV30 and TRBJ2-7, the complete variable domain is SQTIHQWPATLVQPVGSPLSLECTVEGTSNPNLYWYRQAAGRGLQLLFYSVGIGQISSEVPQNLSASRPQDRQFILSSKKLLLSDSGFYLCAWSGVTSGSREQYFGPGTRLTVT.

This chain connects TRBV7-2 to TRBJ1-5; 9 nucleotides line up with TRBD1. The germline V gene has CDR1 SGHTA and CDR2 FQGNSA. The CDR3 covers 13 residues. The J segment lost 11 bases and the V segment lost 5 bases, leaving 7 bases of the junction unmatched. CDR3 in DNA: TGTGCCAGCAGCACCGGGACAGGGAGGTCCCAGCATTTT. This gives the protein CASSTGTGRSQHF.

This chain joins TRBV5-1 and TRBJ2-1; maybe TRBD1 (6 bases). The CDR3 covers 15 residues. V was trimmed by 4 bases and J by 10 bases, leaving 21 bases between them. Germline CDR1 SGHRS, CDR2 YFSETQ. CDR3 DNA sequence: TGCGCCAGCAGCCCTGATAGGCAGGGGATGGAGGAGCAGTTCTTC. It encodes CASSPDRQGMEEQFF.

The chain combines TRBV7-9 with TRBJ2-7; 11 nucleotides match TRBD2. Germline V gene lookup returns CDR1 SEHNR and CDR2 FQNEAQ (reference sequence). This CDR3 region has 13 residues. V shed 2 bases and J 6 bases; nucleotides not matched to a gene: 0. In nucleotides, the CDR3 is TGTGCCAGCAGCTTACTAGCGGGAGGCGAGCAGTACTTC. Translating it yields CASSLLAGGEQYF.